These 10 T cell receptor beta chains originate from one sample sequenced in a study of cytomegalovirus exposure and HLA in healthy donors (dated by TCRdb to 2016 to 2017). The library was made by the immunoSEQ multiplex PCR assay. For the multiplex PCR, a mixture combining 60 forward primers for TCR Vbeta segments and 13 reverse primers for TCR Jbeta segments was used. Entries here come from immuneACCESS through TCRdb and include only in-frame sequences with V and J called. Some clones fail to appear in such tables; in the studies checked, an unresolved V gene covers under half of the shortfall, and the cause of the remainder is unknown. The sample table lists around 140,000 clones, approximately 60% of them with a count of one. Jointly, the top ten make up about 2.6% of the sample. Sequencing input: PBMCs. The receptor set was obtained from a woman in her thirties or forties in good health and CMV-seronegative.

This clone was picked up a small number of times. The V and J genes are TRBV29-1 and TRBJ2-7, with D uncertain. The germline CDR1 and CDR2 sequences are SQVTM and ANQGSEA. The CDR3 is 16 amino acids. Between the trimmed V and J ends, which lost 4 bases and 3 bases, there was a span of 22 bases. CDR3 sequence reads: CSVASRHLPVGYEQYF. In DNA, the CDR3 is TGCAGCGTTGCCTCCCGACACTTACCTGTCGGCTACGAGCAGTACTTC.

The genes are TRBV6-1 and TRBJ1-4; D is unresolved. This CDR3 has 16 residues. With 4 bases removed from V and 0 bases from J, the gap between germline ends came to 12 bases. Germline V lookup: CDR1 MNHNS, CDR2 SASEGT. CDR3 sequence reads: CASSARPEATNEKLFF. The CDR3 nucleotides read TGTGCCAGCAGTGCCCGGCCGGAGGCAACTAATGAAAAACTGTTTTTT.

This chain uses TRBV19 with TRBJ2-7; 7 bases match TRBD2. The length of the CDR3 is 12 residues. J lost 0 bases, V lost 11 bases, and 4 bases had no gene match. Per the germline V gene, CDR1 is LNHDA and CDR2 is SQIVND (reference sequence). CDR3 protein: CASTGGSYEQYF. The DNA for the CDR3 is TGTGCCTCCACGGGGGGCTCCTACGAGCAGTACTTC.

This chain uses TRBV6-1 with TRBJ1-2; D perhaps matches TRBD1 (6 bases). V gave up 8 bases and J gave up 4 bases, with 14 bases separating them. CDR3 length: 13 amino acids. Germline V gene sequence: CDR1 MNHNS, CDR2 SASEGT. The CDR3 loop reads CASFDRMIYGYTF. In DNA form, the CDR3 reads TGTGCCAGCTTCGACAGGATGATCTATGGCTACACCTTC.

As regards this clone: Sequence at one end of the junction differs from germline and may be a read error. The genes are TRBV5-5 and TRBJ2-5; 7 bases line up with TRBD1. This CDR3 region has 16 residues. Germline lookup yields CDR1 SGHKS and CDR2 YYEKEE (reference sequence). Here the CDR3 DNA reads TGTGCCAGCAGATTGGCCCAGGGGGAGAGGCAAGAGACCCAGTACTTC. As protein: CASRLAQGERQETQYF.

V gene TRBV6-1 combines with J gene TRBJ1-4; no clear D. CDR3 length: 15 residues. With 6 bases removed from V and 4 bases from J, the gap between germline ends came to 15 bases. Germline loops: CDR1 MNHNS, CDR2 SASEGT. CDR3 amino acids: CASSFSVTGNEKLFF. The CDR3 bases are TGTGCCAGCAGCTTTTCCGTGACGGGTAATGAAAAACTGTTTTTT.

This chain links TRBV7-2 with TRBJ1-1, with 8 bases matching TRBD1. V was pared by 5 bases and J by 4 bases, with 9 bases of the junction left unmatched. Germline loops: CDR1 SGHTA, CDR2 FQGNSA. The CDR3 covers 15 residues. The CDR3, as DNA: TGTGCCAGCAGCGCTATGACAGGGGTAGGCACTGAAGCTTTCTTT. This translates into CASSAMTGVGTEAFF. Full variable domain (rest looked up from reference TRBV7-2 and TRBJ1-1): GAGVSQSPSNKVTEKGKDVELRCDPISGHTALYWYRQSLGQGLEFLIYFQGNSAPDKSGLPSDRFSAERTGGSVSTLTIQRTQQEDSAVYLCASSAMTGVGTEAFFGQGTRLTVV.

This clone showed up just a few times. The chain combines TRBV4-1 with TRBJ2-5; 7 bases are a match to TRBD1. Matching the DNA end better, TRBJ2-7 makes the J call doubtful. Germline assignment: CDR1 MGHRA and CDR2 YSYEKL. There are 15 residues in the CDR3. The CDR3 region is CASSLLRGSYYEQYF. In nucleotides, the CDR3 is TGCGCCAGCAGCCTCCTCAGGGGGAGTTACTACGAGCAGTACTTC.

This clone has just a few counts. The chain couples TRBV28 to TRBJ1-1; unclear D gene. The CDR3 sequence is 12 residues long. Germline V gene data show CDR1 as MDHEN and CDR2 as SYDVKM. V was pared by 5 bases and J by 5 bases, with 9 bases between. The CDR3 region is CASSLLETEAFF. CDR3 bases: TGTGCCAGCAGTCTATTGGAGACTGAAGCTTTCTTT.

The chain couples TRBV7-2 to TRBJ2-7; 7 nucleotides align to TRBD1. The J segment lost 2 bases and the V segment lost 3 bases, leaving 7 bases of the junction unmatched. The CDR3 loop spans 15 amino acids. The germline CDR1 and CDR2 sequences are SGHTA and FQGNSA. CDR3 sequence reads: CASSFREGAPYEQYF. The CDR3 DNA is TGTGCCAGCAGCTTCAGAGAGGGGGCACCCTACGAGCAGTACTTC.